Listed below are T cell receptor beta chains from one sample, sequenced in a study of blood T cell repertoires in COVID-19. Measured with immunoSEQ multiplex PCR; TCRdb has only the in-frame clones, and not every one. The sample carries over 200,000 clones, about four fifths recorded once. Source material: peripheral blood. These receptors all stem from a woman aged 40 to 49 with acute or convalescent COVID-19. Both conserved end residues are part of each CDR3. A D gene is named only where the DNA matches it firmly. A row's size may be missing; if present it is once, few, many or a size class.

V gene: TRBV29-1; J gene: TRBJ1-1; clone size: -; D gene: -; CDR3 DNA: TGCAGCGTTGTGGTCCAGTCCATGAACACTGAAGCTTTCTTT; CDR3 protein: CSVVVQSMNTEAFF
V gene: TRBV10-3; J gene: TRBJ2-7; clone size: -; D gene: TRBD1; CDR3 DNA: TGTGCCATCAGTGTCAGGGGACAGGGGCCTTCCTACGAGCAGTACTTC; CDR3 protein: CAISVRGQGPSYEQYF
V gene: TRBV7-9; J gene: TRBJ1-1; clone size: once; D gene: -; CDR3 DNA: TGTGCCAGCAGATTACAGGGAGGTTCCGACACTGAAGCTTTCTTT; CDR3 protein: CASRLQGGSDTEAFF
V gene: TRBV29-1; J gene: TRBJ2-1; clone size: -; D gene: -; CDR3 DNA: TGCAGCGGTCTCCGCTCCTACAATGAGCAGTTCTTC; CDR3 protein: CSGLRSYNEQFF
V gene: TRBV14; J gene: TRBJ1-2; clone size: -; D gene: TRBD1; CDR3 DNA: TGTGCCAGCAGCCAAGAGGCGTCAGGGGGCTACTATGGCTACACCTTC; CDR3 protein: CASSQEASGGYYGYTF
V gene: TRBV10-3; J gene: TRBJ1-5; clone size: -; D gene: -; CDR3 DNA: TGTGCCATCAGTGAGTCGCACGCGGGCGGGAGCAATCAGCCCCAGCATTTT; CDR3 protein: CAISESHAGGSNQPQHF
V gene: TRBV3-1/TRBV3-2; J gene: TRBJ2-7; clone size: -; D gene: TRBD2; CDR3 DNA: TGTGCCAGCAGCCAAGTGAGGGCTAGCGGGAGCTACGAGCAGTACTTC; CDR3 protein: CASSQVRASGSYEQYF
V gene: TRBV10-1; J gene: TRBJ2-1; clone size: few; D gene: -; CDR3 DNA: TGCGCCAGCAGGGTTACAGATATAGATGAGCAGTTCTTC; CDR3 protein: CASRVTDIDEQFF
V gene: TRBV5-1; J gene: TRBJ1-5; clone size: -; D gene: -; CDR3 DNA: TGCGCCAGCAGCCCCGGGACACTCAGCAATCAGCCCCAGCATTTT; CDR3 protein: CASSPGTLSNQPQHF
V gene: TRBV6-1; J gene: TRBJ1-1; clone size: -; D gene: -; CDR3 DNA: TGTGCCAGCAGTGAATGGGGAGATACTGAAGCTTTCTTT; CDR3 protein: CASSEWGDTEAFF
V gene: TRBV11-2; J gene: TRBJ2-1; clone size: -; D gene: TRBD2; CDR3 DNA: TGTGCCAGCAGCTTTTATAGCGGGAGCAGTTACAATGAGCAGTTCTTC; CDR3 protein: CASSFYSGSSYNEQFF
V gene: TRBV4-3; J gene: TRBJ1-1; clone size: -; D gene: -; CDR3 DNA: TGCGCCAGCAGCCGGGAGAGGAACACTGAAGCTTTCTTT; CDR3 protein: CASSRERNTEAFF
V gene: TRBV6-5; J gene: TRBJ1-1; clone size: -; D gene: TRBD1; CDR3 DNA: TGTGCCAGCAGTTACTCCCAGGGGGGCCGAGCTTTCTTT; CDR3 protein: CASSYSQGGRAFF
V gene: TRBV14; J gene: TRBJ2-7; clone size: -; D gene: -; CDR3 DNA: TGTGCCAGCAGCCATGTCTCCTCCTACGAGCAGTACTTC; CDR3 protein: CASSHVSSYEQYF
V gene: TRBV11-2; J gene: TRBJ2-5; clone size: -; D gene: -; CDR3 DNA: TGTGCCAGCAGCTTAGATCTCCCGACTACGGGAGAGACCCAGTACTTC; CDR3 protein: CASSLDLPTTGETQYF
V gene: TRBV20-1; J gene: TRBJ1-5; clone size: -; D gene: -; CDR3 DNA: TGCAGTGCTAGTAGTAATAGGGAGCATCAGCCCCAGCATTTT; CDR3 protein: CSASSNREHQPQHF
V gene: TRBV11-3; J gene: TRBJ2-3; clone size: -; D gene: TRBD1; CDR3 DNA: TGTGCCAGCAGCCTCTCAGGGACAGGGCCAGATACGCAGTATTTT; CDR3 protein: CASSLSGTGPDTQYF
V gene: TRBV15; J gene: TRBJ2-1; clone size: -; D gene: TRBD1; CDR3 DNA: TGTGCCACCAGCAACAGGGACAGGGGGTCGAATGAGCAGTTCTTC; CDR3 protein: CATSNRDRGSNEQFF
V gene: TRBV12-5; J gene: TRBJ2-3; clone size: -; D gene: TRBD2; CDR3 DNA: TGTGCTAGTGGTTCCGGGACTAGCGGCCGCAGAGATACGCAGTATTTT; CDR3 protein: CASGSGTSGRRDTQYF
V gene: TRBV6-2/TRBV6-3; J gene: TRBJ1-1; clone size: -; D gene: TRBD1; CDR3 DNA: TGTGCCAGCAGTTACAGGGGGCCTCTGAACACTGAAGCTTTCTTT; CDR3 protein: CASSYRGPLNTEAFF
V gene: TRBV20-1; J gene: TRBJ2-7; clone size: -; D gene: -; CDR3 DNA: TGCAGTGCTAGTCTTAGCGGTTCCTACGAGCAGTACTTC; CDR3 protein: CSASLSGSYEQYF
V gene: TRBV7-2; J gene: TRBJ2-5; clone size: -; D gene: -; CDR3 DNA: TGTGCCAGCAGCCTCCGAGGGCGGAACCAAGAGACCCAGTACTTC; CDR3 protein: CASSLRGRNQETQYF
V gene: TRBV7-2; J gene: TRBJ2-3; clone size: once; D gene: TRBD2; CDR3 DNA: TGTGCCAGCAGCAAGGGGATTAGCGGGGCTCGTGATACGCAGTATTTT; CDR3 protein: CASSKGISGARDTQYF
V gene: TRBV7-8; J gene: TRBJ2-3; clone size: -; D gene: TRBD1; CDR3 DNA: TGTGCCAGCAGCGCTCGACAGGGGAGCACAGATACGCAGTATTTT; CDR3 protein: CASSARQGSTDTQYF
V gene: TRBV9; J gene: TRBJ2-1; clone size: once; D gene: TRBD2; CDR3 DNA: TGTGCCAGCAGCGTCGACGGGACTACCTACAATGAGCAGTTCTTC; CDR3 protein: CASSVDGTTYNEQFF
V gene: TRBV9; J gene: TRBJ2-1; clone size: few; D gene: TRBD1; CDR3 DNA: TGTGCCAGCAGCGTAGACCCGGGACAGGGTGTTAGTAATGAGCAGTTCTTC; CDR3 protein: CASSVDPGQGVSNEQFF
V gene: TRBV18; J gene: TRBJ1-4; clone size: -; D gene: -; CDR3 DNA: TGTGCCAGCTCACCCAGTAATGAAAAACTGTTTTTT; CDR3 protein: CASSPSNEKLFF
V gene: TRBV4-3; J gene: TRBJ2-1; clone size: -; D gene: -; CDR3 DNA: TGCGCCAGCAGCCCCCTCGCGTCTAGCTTTACTGAGCAGTTCTTC; CDR3 protein: CASSPLASSFTEQFF
V gene: TRBV5-6; J gene: TRBJ2-3; clone size: -; D gene: TRBD2; CDR3 DNA: TGTGCCAGCAGCTTGGGACTAGCGGGGACCACAGATACGCAGTATTTT; CDR3 protein: CASSLGLAGTTDTQYF
V gene: TRBV7-2; J gene: TRBJ2-3; clone size: -; D gene: TRBD2; CDR3 DNA: TGTGCCAGCAGCCCCTACTCGACTAGCGGGGGAGGCACAGATACGCAGTATTTT; CDR3 protein: CASSPYSTSGGGTDTQYF
V gene: TRBV7-2; J gene: TRBJ1-2; clone size: -; D gene: -; CDR3 DNA: TGTGCCAGCAGCTCCGCCACGGGGGTGTTGGATGGCTACACCTTC; CDR3 protein: CASSSATGVLDGYTF
V gene: TRBV9; J gene: TRBJ2-7; clone size: -; D gene: TRBD1; CDR3 DNA: TGTGCCAGCAGCGTAGGGGGGACAGGGTTCTACGAGCAGTACTTC; CDR3 protein: CASSVGGTGFYEQYF
V gene: TRBV30; J gene: TRBJ2-5; clone size: -; D gene: -; CDR3 DNA: TGTGCCTGGAGGGCCAAAGAGACCCAGTACTTC; CDR3 protein: CAWRAKETQYF
V gene: TRBV5-5; J gene: TRBJ2-7; clone size: -; D gene: TRBD1; CDR3 DNA: TGTGCCAGCAGCTTAACTCCCGGGACAGGGATCTACGAGCAGTACTTC; CDR3 protein: CASSLTPGTGIYEQYF
V gene: TRBV7-2; J gene: TRBJ2-7; clone size: -; D gene: TRBD1; CDR3 DNA: TGTGCCAGCAGCTTCCAGACAGGGGATTTATCCCTCTTC; CDR3 protein: CASSFQTGDLSLF
V gene: TRBV25-1; J gene: TRBJ2-3; clone size: few; D gene: -; CDR3 DNA: TGTGCCAGCACTCTCACGGTGGATGGGGGGACAGATACGCAGTATTTT; CDR3 protein: CASTLTVDGGTDTQYF
V gene: TRBV6-5; J gene: TRBJ1-2; clone size: few; D gene: TRBD1; CDR3 DNA: TGTGCCAGCAGGACAGGGGGCGACTATGGCTACACCTTC; CDR3 protein: CASRTGGDYGYTF
V gene: TRBV27; J gene: TRBJ2-3; clone size: few; D gene: -; CDR3 DNA: TGTGCCAGCAGTTTTCGCCTAGCTGAGGGCACAGATACGCAGTATTTT; CDR3 protein: CASSFRLAEGTDTQYF
V gene: TRBV24-1; J gene: TRBJ1-2; clone size: few; D gene: -; CDR3 DNA: TGTGCCACCGCGGCGGGAGCTAACTATGGCTACACCTTC; CDR3 protein: CATAAGANYGYTF
V gene: TRBV27; J gene: TRBJ2-5; clone size: -; D gene: -; CDR3 DNA: TGTGCCAGCAGTTTATCTAGTAGCGCTGGGATAAGGACCCAGTACTTC; CDR3 protein: CASSLSSSAGIRTQYF
V gene: TRBV3-1/TRBV3-2; J gene: TRBJ2-7; clone size: -; D gene: TRBD1; CDR3 DNA: TGTGCCAGCAGCCGCGGGACAGGGGAAAGGTACGAGCAGTACTTC; CDR3 protein: CASSRGTGERYEQYF
V gene: TRBV6-6; J gene: TRBJ2-1; clone size: few; D gene: TRBD2; CDR3 DNA: TGTGCCTCGAACCAGGGACTAGCGGGATCGGGGAATGAGCAGTTCTTC; CDR3 protein: CASNQGLAGSGNEQFF
V gene: TRBV6-4; J gene: TRBJ2-3; clone size: few; D gene: -; CDR3 DNA: TGTGCCAGCAGTTTCCTCGTTACAGATACGCAGTATTTT; CDR3 protein: CASSFLVTDTQYF
V gene: TRBV7-9; J gene: TRBJ2-2; clone size: few; D gene: -; CDR3 DNA: TGTGCCAGCAGCTTAGGCCCAGGGGTGGGCACCGGGGAGCTGTTTTTT; CDR3 protein: CASSLGPGVGTGELFF
V gene: TRBV12-5; J gene: TRBJ2-2; clone size: -; D gene: TRBD1; CDR3 DNA: TGTGCTAGTGGTTTGAGGGACAGGCCGGTGACCGGGGAGCTGTTTTTT; CDR3 protein: CASGLRDRPVTGELFF
V gene: TRBV27; J gene: TRBJ2-3; clone size: -; D gene: TRBD2; CDR3 DNA: TGTGCCAGCAGTTTATCGAATCCTGCTTTAGCGGGAGGTTTAGATACGCAGTATTTT; CDR3 protein: CASSLSNPALAGGLDTQYF
V gene: TRBV10-3; J gene: TRBJ1-6; clone size: -; D gene: TRBD1; CDR3 DNA: TGTGCCATCAGTGAGTCTGACAGGGGAACCCATTCACCCCTCCACTTT; CDR3 protein: CAISESDRGTHSPLHF
V gene: TRBV5-5; J gene: TRBJ1-2; clone size: -; D gene: TRBD1; CDR3 DNA: TGTGCCAGCAGCATATCACCGGGACAGCTTCCCTATGGCTACACCTTC; CDR3 protein: CASSISPGQLPYGYTF
V gene: TRBV7-6; J gene: TRBJ1-1; clone size: -; D gene: -; CDR3 DNA: TGTGCCAGCAGCTTTGGAGGGGCGTTCAACACTGAAGCTTTCTTT; CDR3 protein: CASSFGGAFNTEAFF
V gene: TRBV5-1; J gene: TRBJ2-1; clone size: -; D gene: TRBD2; CDR3 DNA: TGCGCCAGCAGCCTGGGACTAGTAAAGTTCTTC; CDR3 protein: CASSLGLVKFF
V gene: TRBV24-1; J gene: TRBJ2-7; clone size: -; D gene: TRBD1; CDR3 DNA: TGTGCCACCAGTGACCCGACAGGGCCCGAGCAGTACTTC; CDR3 protein: CATSDPTGPEQYF
V gene: TRBV2; J gene: TRBJ1-1; clone size: -; D gene: TRBD1; CDR3 DNA: TGTGCCAGCAGTCCCGGGACAGGGAACACTGAAGCTTTCTTT; CDR3 protein: CASSPGTGNTEAFF
V gene: TRBV20-1; J gene: TRBJ2-5; clone size: -; D gene: -; CDR3 DNA: TGCAGTGCTAGTACAGGTGCGCTAGAGACCCAGTACTTC; CDR3 protein: CSASTGALETQYF
V gene: TRBV25-1; J gene: TRBJ2-3; clone size: -; D gene: -; CDR3 DNA: TGTGCCAGCGCGGACTCACCCGGCACAGATACGCAGTATTTT; CDR3 protein: CASADSPGTDTQYF
V gene: TRBV3-1/TRBV3-2; J gene: TRBJ2-7; clone size: once; D gene: TRBD1; CDR3 DNA: TGTGCCAGCAGCCAAGATGGGACAGGGGCTGCGTACGAGCAGTACTTC; CDR3 protein: CASSQDGTGAAYEQYF
V gene: TRBV5-4; J gene: TRBJ2-7; clone size: -; D gene: TRBD1; CDR3 DNA: TGTGCCAGCAGTTCTCTGGACAGGGTGTACGAGCAGTACTTC; CDR3 protein: CASSSLDRVYEQYF
V gene: TRBV2; J gene: TRBJ1-1; clone size: -; D gene: -; CDR3 DNA: TGTGCCAGCAGAGAGGACAGCCGGGGCCTCACTGAAGCTTTCTTT; CDR3 protein: CASREDSRGLTEAFF
V gene: TRBV27; J gene: TRBJ2-3; clone size: -; D gene: -; CDR3 DNA: TGTGCCAGCAGCCCCTGGGGAGCCACAGATACGCAGTATTTT; CDR3 protein: CASSPWGATDTQYF
V gene: TRBV5-6; J gene: TRBJ1-2; clone size: -; D gene: -; CDR3 DNA: TGTGCCAGCAGCTTGGATTGGGACATGACCCTGAGATCAACCGGCTACACCTTC; CDR3 protein: CASSLDWDMTLRSTGYTF
V gene: TRBV2; J gene: TRBJ2-3; clone size: -; D gene: -; CDR3 DNA: TGTGCCAGCAGTGACCCGTATCAACCCGGGGATTATACGCAGTATTTT; CDR3 protein: CASSDPYQPGDYTQYF